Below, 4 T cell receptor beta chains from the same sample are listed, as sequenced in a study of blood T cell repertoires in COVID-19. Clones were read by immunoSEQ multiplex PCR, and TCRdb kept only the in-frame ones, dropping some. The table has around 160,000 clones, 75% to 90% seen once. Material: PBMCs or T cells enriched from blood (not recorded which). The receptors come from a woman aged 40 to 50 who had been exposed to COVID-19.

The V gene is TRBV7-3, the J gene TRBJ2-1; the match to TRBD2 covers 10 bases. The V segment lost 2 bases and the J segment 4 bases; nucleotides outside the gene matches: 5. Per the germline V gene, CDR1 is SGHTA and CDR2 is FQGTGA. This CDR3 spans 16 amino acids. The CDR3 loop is CASSLQSSGGYNEQFF. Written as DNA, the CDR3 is TGTGCCAGCAGCTTACAATCTAGCGGGGGTTACAATGAGCAGTTCTTC.

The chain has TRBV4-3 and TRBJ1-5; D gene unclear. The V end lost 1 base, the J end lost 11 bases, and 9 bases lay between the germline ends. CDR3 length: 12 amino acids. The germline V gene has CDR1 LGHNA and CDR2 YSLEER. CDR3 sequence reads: CASSQGGGSQHF. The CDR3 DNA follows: TGCGCCAGCAGCCAAGGCGGCGGGTCCCAGCATTTT.

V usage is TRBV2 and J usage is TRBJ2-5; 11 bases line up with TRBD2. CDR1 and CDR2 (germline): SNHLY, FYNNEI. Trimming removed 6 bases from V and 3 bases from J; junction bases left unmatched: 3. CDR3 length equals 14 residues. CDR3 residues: CASSGGLAEETQYF. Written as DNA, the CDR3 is TGTGCCAGCAGCGGGGGACTAGCGGAAGAGACCCAGTACTTC. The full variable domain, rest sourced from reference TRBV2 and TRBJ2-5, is EPEVTQTPSHQVTQMGQEVILRCVPISNHLYFYWYRQILGQKVEFLVSFYNNEISEKSEIFDDQFSVERPDGSNFTLKIRSTKLEDSAMYFCASSGGLAEETQYFGPGTRLLVL.

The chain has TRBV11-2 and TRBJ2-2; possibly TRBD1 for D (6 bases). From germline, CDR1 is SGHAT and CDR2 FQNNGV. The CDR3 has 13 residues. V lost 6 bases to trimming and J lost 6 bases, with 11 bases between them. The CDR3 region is CASSTYRAGELFF. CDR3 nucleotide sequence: TGTGCCAGCAGTACGTACAGGGCCGGGGAGCTGTTTTTT.